The rows below give T cell receptor beta chains drawn from one sample of a study of blood T cell repertoires in COVID-19. The data were produced by immunoSEQ multiplex PCR, yet TCRdb's version contains in-frame clones alone and is incomplete. The sample records about 130,000 clones, roughly 80% being singletons. The specimen sequenced was peripheral blood. The receptors stem from a woman aged 50 to 65 with acute or convalescent COVID-19. Each CDR3 is given with its conserved first and last residue. D genes are given only for firm matches. Clone size appears in some rows only: once, few, many, or a class for an expanded clone.

v_gene	d_gene	j_gene	abundance	CDR3aa	CDR3nt
TRBV4-2	.	TRBJ1-3	.	CASSQDWGGSGNTIYF	TGTGCCAGCAGCCAAGATTGGGGGGGCTCTGGAAACACCATATATTTT
TRBV4-1	.	TRBJ1-2	.	CASRGVFNYGYTF	TGCGCCAGCCGGGGAGTTTTTAACTATGGCTACACCTTC
TRBV6-5	.	TRBJ1-5	.	CASATGVGNQPQHF	TGTGCCAGCGCGACGGGAGTAGGCAATCAGCCCCAGCATTTT
TRBV6-1	.	TRBJ1-1	.	CASSEYELNTEAFF	TGTGCCAGCAGTGAATACGAGCTGAACACTGAAGCTTTCTTT
TRBV6-6	TRBD1	TRBJ1-6	.	CASTTTGDSPLHF	TGTGCCAGCACCACTACAGGGGATTCACCCCTCCACTTT
TRBV2	TRBD1	TRBJ1-5	.	CASRSRGQGNQPQHF	TGTGCCAGCAGGAGCAGGGGGCAGGGCAATCAGCCCCAGCATTTT
TRBV5-4	.	TRBJ1-2	.	CASSLSGEIGGYTF	TGTGCCAGCAGCTTGTCCGGGGAGATCGGTGGCTACACCTTC
TRBV19	TRBD2	TRBJ2-1	few	CASSRERGSSYNEQFF	TGTGCCAGTAGTAGAGAGCGGGGGAGTTCGTACAATGAGCAGTTCTTC
TRBV2	TRBD1	TRBJ1-1	.	CASSGQGAVTEAFF	TGTGCCAGCAGCGGACAGGGGGCAGTAACTGAAGCTTTCTTT
TRBV7-9	.	TRBJ2-1	once	CASSQNWRTADYNEQFF	TGTGCCAGCAGCCAAAATTGGCGGACAGCTGACTACAATGAGCAGTTCTTC
TRBV12-5	TRBD1	TRBJ2-2	.	CASGSGEPGQGAAGELFF	TGTGCTAGTGGTTCCGGCGAACCGGGACAGGGGGCTGCCGGGGAGCTGTTTTTT
TRBV14	TRBD1	TRBJ1-4	.	CASSQRTGGWNEKLFF	TGTGCCAGCAGCCAACGGACAGGGGGCTGGAATGAAAAACTGTTTTTT